The source of this TCR beta chain is a study of Ad26.COV2.S vaccination and SARS-CoV-2 variants. For the study at large: Ad26.COV2.S given intramuscularly, once or twice 56 days apart. The study, taken as a whole, reports: Spike-specific TCR breadth was greater in vaccine than placebo recipients. Spike-specific responses of CD8+ and CD4+ T cells were reported to display substantial breadth after vaccination.

This sample's treatment: roughly 19 received Ad26.COV2.S at low or high dose, single or two shots; about 5 received placebo; per-sample allocation not given. Sample collection was performed on day 63 after the first vaccine or placebo injection. In Boston, an adult donor aged 18-55 years took part. CDR1 and CDR2 (germline): SGDLS, YYNGEE. The ends were cut back, 0 bases at V and 2 bases at J, with 14 bases in the middle. The CDR3 consists of 16 residues. This clone occurred a few times. As yet, its antigen is unknown. Using immunoSEQ multiplex PCR, the repertoire was profiled, and TCRdb retains in-frame clones only, with some absent. The sample includes hundreds of thousands of clones, about 87% of them seen just once.

This chain links TRBV9 with TRBJ1-2, with D possibly being TRBD1 (5 bases). The input for sequencing was peripheral blood, taken in a trial of Ad26.COV2.S vaccine versus placebo. This clonotype was sampled from a person aged 18-65 years who received the Ad26.COV2.S COVID-19 vaccine or a placebo. The CDR3 bases are TGTGCCAGCAGCGTAGATTTAACAGGCCTAAACTATGGCTACACCTTC. Translated, it gives CASSVDLTGLNYGYTF.